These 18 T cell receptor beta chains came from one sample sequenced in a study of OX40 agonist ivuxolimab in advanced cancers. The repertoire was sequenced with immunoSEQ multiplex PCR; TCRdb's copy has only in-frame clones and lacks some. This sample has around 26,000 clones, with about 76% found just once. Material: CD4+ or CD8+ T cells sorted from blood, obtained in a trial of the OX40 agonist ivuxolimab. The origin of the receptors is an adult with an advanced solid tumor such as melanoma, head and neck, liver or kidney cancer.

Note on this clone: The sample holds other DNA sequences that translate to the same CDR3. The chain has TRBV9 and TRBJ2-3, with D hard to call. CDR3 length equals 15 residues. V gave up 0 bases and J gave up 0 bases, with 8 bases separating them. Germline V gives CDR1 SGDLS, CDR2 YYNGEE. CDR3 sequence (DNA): TGTGCCAGCAGCGTAGCGGGCACTAGCACAGATACGCAGTATTTT. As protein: CASSVAGTSTDTQYF.

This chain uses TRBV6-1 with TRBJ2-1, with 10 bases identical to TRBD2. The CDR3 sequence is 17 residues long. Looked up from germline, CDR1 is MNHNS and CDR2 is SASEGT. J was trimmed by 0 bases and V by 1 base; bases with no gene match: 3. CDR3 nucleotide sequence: TGTGCCAGCAGTGAAGGGACTAGCGGAGACTCCTACAATGAGCAGTTCTTC. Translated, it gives CASSEGTSGDSYNEQFF.

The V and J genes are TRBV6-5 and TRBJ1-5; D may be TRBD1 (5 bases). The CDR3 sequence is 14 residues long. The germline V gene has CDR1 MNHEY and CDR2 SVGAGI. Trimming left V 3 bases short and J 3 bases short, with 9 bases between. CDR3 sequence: CASSYLGDNQPQHF. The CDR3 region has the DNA TGTGCCAGCAGTTATCTGGGGGACAATCAGCCCCAGCATTTT.

CDR3: CASSMVTGGFVSYGYTF. In nucleotides, the CDR3 is TGTGCCAGTAGTATGGTGACAGGGGGTTTTGTCTCCTATGGCTACACCTTC. The J gene is TRBJ1-2, the V gene TRBV19; TRBD1 matches at 9 bases. Trimming removed 3 bases from V and 4 bases from J; junction bases left unmatched: 12. Germline V gene data show CDR1 as LNHDA and CDR2 as SQIVND (reference sequence). The length of the CDR3 is 17 residues.

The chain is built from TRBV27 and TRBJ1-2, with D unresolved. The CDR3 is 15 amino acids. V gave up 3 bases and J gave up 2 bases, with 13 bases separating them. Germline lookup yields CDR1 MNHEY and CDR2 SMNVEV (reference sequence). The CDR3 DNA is TGTGCCAGCAGTTTGAGTTCTTGGGTCAACTATGGCTACACCTTC. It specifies CASSLSSWVNYGYTF.

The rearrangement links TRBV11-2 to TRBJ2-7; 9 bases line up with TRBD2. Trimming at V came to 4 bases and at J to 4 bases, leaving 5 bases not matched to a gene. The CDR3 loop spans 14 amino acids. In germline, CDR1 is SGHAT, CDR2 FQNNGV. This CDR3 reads CASSSSSGTYEQYF. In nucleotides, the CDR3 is TGTGCCAGCAGCTCGTCTAGCGGGACTTACGAGCAGTACTTC.

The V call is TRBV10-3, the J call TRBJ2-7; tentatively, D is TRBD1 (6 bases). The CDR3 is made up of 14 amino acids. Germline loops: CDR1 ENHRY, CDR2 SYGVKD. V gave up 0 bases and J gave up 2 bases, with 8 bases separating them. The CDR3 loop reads CAISESTGTYEQYF. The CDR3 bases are TGTGCCATCAGTGAGTCCACAGGGACCTACGAGCAGTACTTC.

The CDR3 here is CASSAPNTGELFF. The CDR3 nucleotides are TGTGCCAGCAGCGCACCAAACACCGGGGAGCTGTTTTTT. The chain is built from TRBV9 and TRBJ2-2, with D unresolved. V lost 3 bases, J lost 2 bases, and 5 bases lay in between. Per germline, CDR1 SGDLS and CDR2 YYNGEE. The CDR3 runs to 13 residues.

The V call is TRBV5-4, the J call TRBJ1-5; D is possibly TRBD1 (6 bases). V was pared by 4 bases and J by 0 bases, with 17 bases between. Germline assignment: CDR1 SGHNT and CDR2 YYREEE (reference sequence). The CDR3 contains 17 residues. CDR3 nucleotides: TGTGCCAGCAGCCAAGATAGGGGGACCCATAGCAATCAGCCCCAGCATTTT. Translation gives CASSQDRGTHSNQPQHF.

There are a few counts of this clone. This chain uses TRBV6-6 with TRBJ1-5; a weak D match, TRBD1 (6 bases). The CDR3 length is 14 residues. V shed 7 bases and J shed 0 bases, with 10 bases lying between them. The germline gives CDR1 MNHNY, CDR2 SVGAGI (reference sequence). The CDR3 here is CASTGEISNQPQHF. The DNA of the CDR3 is TGTGCCAGCACAGGGGAGATTAGCAATCAGCCCCAGCATTTT.

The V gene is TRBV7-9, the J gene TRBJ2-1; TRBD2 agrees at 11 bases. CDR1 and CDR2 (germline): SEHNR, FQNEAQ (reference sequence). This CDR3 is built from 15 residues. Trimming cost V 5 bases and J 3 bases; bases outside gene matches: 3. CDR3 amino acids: CASSLLAGGYNEQFF. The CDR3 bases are TGTGCCAGCAGCCTGCTAGCGGGAGGCTACAATGAGCAGTTCTTC.

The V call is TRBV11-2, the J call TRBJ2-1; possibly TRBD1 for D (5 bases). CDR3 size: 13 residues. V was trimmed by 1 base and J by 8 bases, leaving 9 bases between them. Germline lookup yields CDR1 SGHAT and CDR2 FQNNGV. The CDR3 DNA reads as TGTGCCAGCAGCTTAGTCAGGGATCATGAGCAGTTCTTC. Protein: CASSLVRDHEQFF.

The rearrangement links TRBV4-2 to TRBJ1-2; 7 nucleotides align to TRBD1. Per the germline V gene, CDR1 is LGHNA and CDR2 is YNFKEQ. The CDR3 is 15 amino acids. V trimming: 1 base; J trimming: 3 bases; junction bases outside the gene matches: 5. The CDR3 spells CASSQVGQVHYGYTF. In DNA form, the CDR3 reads TGTGCCAGCAGCCAAGTAGGACAGGTTCACTATGGCTACACCTTC.

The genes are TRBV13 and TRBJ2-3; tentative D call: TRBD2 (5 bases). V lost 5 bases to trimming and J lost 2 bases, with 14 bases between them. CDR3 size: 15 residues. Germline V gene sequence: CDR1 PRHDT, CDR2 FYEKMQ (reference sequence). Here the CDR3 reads CASSPPQEDTDTQYF. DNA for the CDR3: TGTGCCAGCAGCCCCCCGCAGGAGGACACAGATACGCAGTATTTT.

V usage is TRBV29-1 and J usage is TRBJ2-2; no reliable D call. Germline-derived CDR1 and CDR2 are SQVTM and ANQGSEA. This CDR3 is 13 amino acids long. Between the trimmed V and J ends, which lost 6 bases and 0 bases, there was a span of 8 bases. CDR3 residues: CSVSTANTGELFF. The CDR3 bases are TGCAGCGTATCCACAGCGAACACCGGGGAGCTGTTTTTT.

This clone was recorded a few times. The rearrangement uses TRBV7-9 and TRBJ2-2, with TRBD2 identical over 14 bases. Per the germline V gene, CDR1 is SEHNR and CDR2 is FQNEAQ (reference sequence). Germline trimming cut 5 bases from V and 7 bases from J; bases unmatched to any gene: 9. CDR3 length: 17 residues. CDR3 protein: CASSPRTSGRMGGELFF. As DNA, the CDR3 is TGTGCCAGCAGCCCGCGGACTAGCGGGAGGATGGGCGGGGAGCTGTTTTTT.

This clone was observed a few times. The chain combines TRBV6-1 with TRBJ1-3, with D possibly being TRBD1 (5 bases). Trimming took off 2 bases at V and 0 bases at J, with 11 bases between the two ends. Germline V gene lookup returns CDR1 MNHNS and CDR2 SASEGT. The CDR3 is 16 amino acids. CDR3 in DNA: TGTGCCAGCAGTGAAAGCGGGGGGAGCTCTGGAAACACCATATATTTT. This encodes CASSESGGSSGNTIYF.

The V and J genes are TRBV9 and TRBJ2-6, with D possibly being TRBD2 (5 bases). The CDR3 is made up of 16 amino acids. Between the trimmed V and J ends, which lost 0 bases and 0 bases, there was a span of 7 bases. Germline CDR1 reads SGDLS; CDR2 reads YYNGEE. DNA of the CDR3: TGTGCCAGCAGCGTAGATGGACTCTCTGGGGCCAACGTCCTGACTTTC. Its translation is CASSVDGLSGANVLTF.